The 28 T cell receptor beta chains below come from one sample, sequenced in a study of shared clonotypes between healthy human individuals. Clones were sequenced by immunoSEQ multiplex PCR, and TCRdb holds only the in-frame ones, with some missing. The repertoire holds about 600,000 clones, with around 78% as singletons. The sample comprised PBMCs. The origin of the receptors is a woman aged 40 to 55 in good health. Some clones in this sample may be carry-over from other donors' samples.

The V call is TRBV11-2, the J call TRBJ2-7; D may be TRBD2 (6 bases). V shed 5 bases and J shed 5 bases, with 13 bases lying between them. This CDR3 has 13 residues. Germline values: CDR1 SGHAT, CDR2 FQNNGV. Here the CDR3 reads CASSNLRGHEQYF. DNA for the CDR3: TGTGCCAGCAGCAACCTGCGGGGTCACGAGCAGTACTTC.

The chain carries TRBV5-4 and TRBJ2-3; D is perhaps TRBD2 (5 bases). V was cut by 0 bases and J by 4 bases, with 9 bases left in between. The CDR3 runs 14 residues. Looked up from germline, CDR1 is SGHNT and CDR2 is YYREEE (reference sequence). The CDR3 nucleotides read TGTGCCAGCAGCTTGGCCGACGGGGCAGATACGCAGTATTTT. Protein sequence: CASSLADGADTQYF.

The V and J genes are TRBV28 and TRBJ2-7; TRBD1 is a possible D gene (5 bases). Trimming pared 6 bases from V and 9 bases from J, leaving 21 bases between. Per the germline V gene, CDR1 is MDHEN and CDR2 is SYDVKM. This CDR3 spans 14 amino acids. CDR3 coding DNA: TGTGCCAGCAGGTCAAACAGGTCCCCTATTTCGCAGTACTTC. It specifies CASRSNRSPISQYF.

This sequence joins TRBV6-1 and TRBJ1-1; 9 nucleotides align to TRBD1. The CDR3 is 14 amino acids. Unmatched junction bases numbered 1, after V lost 5 bases and J lost 0 bases. The germline gives CDR1 MNHNS, CDR2 SASEGT. The CDR3 loop is CASSWDRVNTEAFF. CDR3 DNA: TGTGCCAGCAGTTGGGACAGGGTGAACACTGAAGCTTTCTTT.

V gene TRBV7-9 combines with J gene TRBJ1-5; a possible D gene is TRBD1 (5 bases). This CDR3 is 13 amino acids long. Germline V gene lookup returns CDR1 SEHNR and CDR2 FQNEAQ (reference sequence). Trimming left V 5 bases short and J 0 bases short, with 5 bases between. The CDR3 DNA is TGTGCCAGCAGCCAGGGTAGCAATCAGCCCCAGCATTTT. Its translation: CASSQGSNQPQHF.

As to this clone: A far larger clone is one nucleotide away, so this likely arose from a read error. This sequence joins TRBV28 and TRBJ2-1; TRBD1 agrees at 7 bases. With V trimmed by 5 bases and J by 7 bases, 8 bases remained unmatched. This CDR3 is built from 14 residues. Germline V CDR1 and CDR2: MDHEN, SYDVKM. In DNA form, the CDR3 reads TGTGCCAGCAGTCCCTACAGGGGCAGGAATGAGCAGTTCTTC. The encoded protein is CASSPYRGRNEQFF. The full variable domain, completed using reference TRBV28 and TRBJ2-1, is DVKVTQSSRYLVKRTGEKVFLECVQDMDHENMFWYRQDPGLGLRLIYFSYDVKMKEKGDIPEGYSVSREKKERFSLILESASTNQTSMYLCASSPYRGRNEQFFGPGTRLTVL.

The chain employs TRBV28 and TRBJ2-7; D tentatively reads TRBD1 or TRBD2 (5 bases each). The CDR3 extends over 10 amino acids. Trimming pared 5 bases from V and 12 bases from J, leaving 11 bases between. Germline CDR1 is MDHEN and CDR2 is SYDVKM. CDR3 sequence: CASSDRDRYF. CDR3 DNA: TGTGCCAGCAGTGACCGGGACCGGTACTTC.

The chain combines TRBV4-2 with TRBJ2-7; D might be TRBD2 (5 bases). V was clipped by 0 bases and J by 0 bases, with 15 bases between them. There are 17 residues in the CDR3. CDR1 and CDR2 (germline): LGHNA, YNFKEQ. The CDR3 sequence: CASSQEGAGPSSYEQYF. CDR3 nucleotide sequence: TGTGCCAGCAGCCAAGAGGGAGCCGGACCATCCTCCTACGAGCAGTACTTC.

This rearrangement joins TRBV5-1 to TRBJ1-1, with D tentatively TRBD1 (5 bases). The CDR3 spans 15 residues. Germline V gives CDR1 SGHRS, CDR2 YFSETQ. Trimming stripped 0 bases from V and 10 bases from J, with 19 bases between. CDR3 amino acids: CASSLGTGRDPGAFF. Here the CDR3 DNA reads TGCGCCAGCAGCTTGGGTACGGGGCGCGATCCGGGAGCTTTCTTT.

A few counts support this clone. The chain recombines TRBV10-3 with TRBJ2-7; 8 nucleotides match TRBD1. Trimming at V came to 10 bases and at J to 2 bases, leaving 7 bases not matched to a gene. This CDR3 is built from 13 residues. Germline V lookup: CDR1 ENHRY, CDR2 SYGVKD. In nucleotides, the CDR3 is TGTGCCAGCCGGGACAGGCTAACCTACGAGCAGTACTTC. Translation: CASRDRLTYEQYF.

The chain employs TRBV7-9 and TRBJ2-1; 7 nucleotides agree with TRBD2. Germline V lookup: CDR1 SEHNR, CDR2 FQNEAQ (reference sequence). The CDR3 has 15 residues. Trimming at V came to 5 bases and at J to 0 bases, leaving 4 bases not matched to a gene. The CDR3 is CASSPGGFSYNEQFF. Here the CDR3 DNA reads TGTGCCAGCAGCCCCGGGGGGTTCTCCTACAATGAGCAGTTCTTC.

The chain employs TRBV27 and TRBJ1-4; 7 bases fit TRBD1. Losses at the gene ends were 3 bases for V and 3 bases for J; bases not matched to a gene: 7. The CDR3 consists of 16 residues. The V gene's germline CDR1 is MNHEY and CDR2 SMNVEV (reference sequence). The CDR3 here is CASSLSPTGSNEKLFF. The DNA for the CDR3 is TGTGCCAGCAGTTTGTCCCCGACAGGGTCTAATGAAAAACTGTTTTTT.

This rearrangement joins TRBV5-1 to TRBJ2-5, with 7 bases lining up with TRBD1. The DNA end lines up better with TRBJ2-7; the J call may be wrong. The CDR3 is 15 amino acids. The germline gives CDR1 SGHRS, CDR2 YFSETQ. The CDR3 sequence: CASSLLGTASYEQYF. The CDR3, as DNA: TGCGCCAGCAGCTTGCTGGGGACAGCCTCCTACGAGCAGTACTTC.

The count of this clone is one. CDR3 nucleotides: TGTGCCAGCAGCCCCCCGGAGTCCTACGAGCAGTACTTC. Translated: CASSPPESYEQYF. V and J are TRBV28 and TRBJ2-7, with D unclear. V dropped 6 bases and J dropped 1 base, with 10 bases sitting between them. The CDR3 is made up of 13 amino acids. Germline V gene sequence: CDR1 MDHEN, CDR2 SYDVKM.

The V call is TRBV9, the J call TRBJ2-7; tentatively, D is TRBD2 (6 bases). The CDR3 contains 14 residues. Trimming pared 3 bases from V and 0 bases from J, leaving 10 bases between. Germline V gene lookup returns CDR1 SGDLS and CDR2 YYNGEE. For the CDR3, the DNA is TGTGCCAGCAGCGCACGGGACTCCTCCTACGAGCAGTACTTC. It codes for CASSARDSSYEQYF.

The chain employs TRBV14 and TRBJ2-5, with D possibly being TRBD2 (6 bases). Germline CDR1 and CDR2: SGHDN and FVKESK. CDR3 size: 16 residues. Trimming took off 1 base at V and 1 base at J, with 13 bases between the two ends. CDR3 bases: TGTGCCAGCAGCCAAGGAGGACTATCCCTCCAAGAGACCCAGTACTTC. This sequence encodes CASSQGGLSLQETQYF.

The rearrangement joins TRBV28 to TRBJ2-5, with 8 positions matching TRBD2. Germline trimming cut 1 base from V and 4 bases from J; bases unmatched to any gene: 5. CDR3 length equals 15 residues. CDR1 and CDR2 from the germline V gene are MDHEN and SYDVKM. The CDR3 coding sequence is TGTGCCAGCAGTTTATTTCGGGAGGGCCGAGAGACCCAGTACTTC. This sequence encodes CASSLFREGRETQYF.

A word on this clone: A much larger clone is a single base away; this may be a read error. The V gene is TRBV28, the J gene TRBJ1-2, with TRBD1 as a possible D gene (6 bases). Trimming stripped 3 bases from V and 12 bases from J, with 17 bases between. The CDR3 totals 13 residues. Germline CDR1 reads MDHEN; CDR2 reads SYDVKM. Here the CDR3 DNA reads TGTGCCAGCAGTTTTAGGCAGGGGATAAGCCACACCTTC. Its translation is CASSFRQGISHTF.

The chain links TRBV19 to TRBJ1-5, with D possibly matching TRBD1 (5 bases). The germline V gene has CDR1 LNHDA and CDR2 SQIVND (reference sequence). The CDR3 is made up of 13 amino acids. V dropped 3 bases and J dropped 7 bases, with 10 bases sitting between them. The CDR3 region has the DNA TGTGCCAGTAGTATGGGGGAGGCGCAGCCCCAGCATTTT. Residues: CASSMGEAQPQHF.

In this sample, this clone turned up a few times. At one of its ends the junction is not consistent with the germline gene, which may arise from a read error. At the DNA level, this CDR3 is encoded by other sequences in the same sample as well. The chain combines TRBV6-6 with TRBJ2-1; 11 bases line up with TRBD1. Germline V gene lookup returns CDR1 MNHNY and CDR2 SVGAGI (reference sequence). The CDR3 length is 15 residues. The CDR3, as DNA: TGTGCCAGTAGTTACCAGGGACAGGGGGTCAATGAGCAGTTCTTC. It is translated as CASSYQGQGVNEQFF.

To note about this clone: The junction differs from germline at one of its ends, possibly a read error. This sequence joins TRBV9 and TRBJ2-5, with TRBD2 matching over 9 bases. Germline CDR1 and CDR2: SGDLS and YYNGEE. The CDR3 contains 15 residues. The CDR3 spells CASNVDAGGGETQYF. For the CDR3, the DNA is TGTGCCAGCAACGTAGACGCGGGAGGGGGAGAGACCCAGTACTTC.

V is TRBV5-1 and J is TRBJ2-7; a possible D gene is TRBD1 (5 bases). V gave up 0 bases and J gave up 6 bases, with 16 bases separating them. Germline lookup yields CDR1 SGHRS and CDR2 YFSETQ. This CDR3 contains 15 residues. The CDR3 is CASSLEGARTLEQYF. CDR3 coding DNA: TGCGCCAGCAGCTTGGAAGGGGCTAGGACGCTCGAGCAGTACTTC.

The chain couples TRBV9 to TRBJ1-5; D call uncertain. CDR3 length equals 15 residues. CDR1 and CDR2 (germline): SGDLS, YYNGEE. Between the trimmed V and J ends, which lost 0 bases and 9 bases, there was a span of 16 bases. CDR3: CASSVDGALGSPQHF. The CDR3 nucleotides read TGTGCCAGCAGCGTAGACGGTGCCCTGGGGTCGCCCCAGCATTTT.

The chain combines TRBV21-1 with TRBJ2-1; TRBD2 reflects the table's D call only, with no check against the DNA. TRBV21-1 is a recognized pseudogene. The CDR3 has 20 residues. This CDR3 reads CASSSLLHVTSGSSYNEQFF. In nucleotides, the CDR3 is TGTGCCAGCAGCAGCCTCCTTCACGTGACTAGCGGGAGCTCCTACAATGAGCAGTTCTTC.

The gene calls are TRBV2 and TRBJ2-3; 7 bases agree with TRBD1. V was clipped by 6 bases and J by 0 bases; unmatched bases: 6. The CDR3 sequence is 15 residues long. CDR1 and CDR2 from the germline V gene are SNHLY and FYNNEI. The CDR3 region is CASSPDRASTDTQYF. The CDR3 DNA reads TGTGCCAGCAGCCCAGACAGGGCGAGCACAGATACGCAGTATTTT.

The V gene is TRBV18, the J gene TRBJ2-4, with D maybe TRBD1 (6 bases). Trimming took off 3 bases at V and 0 bases at J, with 6 bases between the two ends. The CDR3 is 14 amino acids. In germline, CDR1 is KGHSH, CDR2 LQKENI. The CDR3 region is CASSPDRAKNIQYF. The CDR3 DNA reads TGTGCCAGCTCACCGGACAGAGCCAAAAACATTCAGTACTTC.

This clone has just a few counts. The chain links TRBV9 to TRBJ1-1, with 9 positions matching TRBD1. From germline, CDR1 is SGDLS and CDR2 YYNGEE. The CDR3 is 15 residues long. The V segment lost 5 bases and the J segment 4 bases; nucleotides outside the gene matches: 9. The CDR3 loop reads CASSFGQGTGTEAFF. CDR3 in DNA: TGTGCCAGCAGTTTCGGACAGGGGACGGGCACTGAAGCTTTCTTT.

CDR3 in amino acids: CASRRDRVFTDTQYF. The CDR3, as DNA: TGTGCCAGCAGACGGGACAGGGTATTTACAGATACGCAGTATTTT. This chain connects TRBV2 to TRBJ2-3; 9 positions agree with TRBD1. The germline CDR1 and CDR2 sequences are SNHLY and FYNNEI. With 6 bases clipped from V and 3 bases from J, the junction kept 7 bases outside the gene matches. This CDR3 has 15 amino acids.